This is a list of T cell receptor beta chains from one sample in a study of T cells after posttransplantation cyclophosphamide. Method: immunoSEQ multiplex PCR; TCRdb's copy keeps in-frame clones and lacks some. Here the sample spans roughly 17,000 clones, around 85% being singletons. The sequenced sample was PBMCs, obtained after allogeneic stem cell transplant with calcineurin inhibitor and methotrexate. These receptors all come from a female patient between 18 and 30 years old who received an allogeneic stem cell transplant from an unrelated donor, was CMV-positive, and had acute and chronic GVHD. A subset of T cells may come from the graft donor. Each CDR3 is given with its conserved first and last residue. The D gene is left open where the match is weak. Size is omitted from some rows. Given values are once, few, many or a class for expanded clones.

NA,TRBJ2-1,TRBV7-9,TRBD1,CASSPDRGVKDEQFF,TGTGCCAGCAGCCCAGACAGGGGGGTAAAGGATGAGCAGTTCTTC
NA,TRBJ2-1,TRBV5-1,TRBD1,CASSFGQGYNEQFF,TGCGCCAGCAGCTTTGGACAGGGCTACAATGAGCAGTTCTTC
NA,TRBJ2-1,TRBV18,TRBD2,CASSPTSRDEQFF,TGTGCCAGCTCACCGACTAGCCGCGATGAGCAGTTCTTC
NA,TRBJ1-6,TRBV18,NA,CASSPDRNGNSPLHF,TGTGCCAGCTCACCCGACAGAAACGGGAATTCACCCCTCCACTTT
NA,TRBJ1-5,TRBV7-2,NA,CASSLRTGENQPQHF,TGTGCCAGCAGCTTAAGGACCGGGGAAAATCAGCCCCAGCATTTT
NA,TRBJ2-7,TRBV23-1,NA,CASSPRHSSYEQYF,TGCGCCAGCAGTCCCCGACACAGTTCCTACGAGCAGTACTTC
NA,TRBJ2-3,TRBV5-1,TRBD2,CASSLAVGSGSWDTQYF,TGCGCCAGCAGCTTGGCGGTGGGTAGCGGGAGCTGGGATACGCAGTATTTT
NA,TRBJ2-3,TRBV5-6,TRBD2,CASSPSGRATQYF,TGTGCCAGCAGCCCTAGCGGGAGGGCTACGCAGTATTTT
NA,TRBJ1-3,TRBV4-1,TRBD1,CASSPLQQGISGNTIYF,TGCGCCAGCAGCCCCCTCCAACAGGGGATATCTGGAAACACCATATATTTT
NA,TRBJ1-2,TRBV6-5,NA,CASSYGGTDGYTF,TGTGCCAGCAGTTACGGGGGGACGGATGGCTACACCTTC
NA,TRBJ2-3,TRBV6-5,NA,CASSYSEATSTDTQYF,TGTGCCAGCAGTTACTCAGAGGCGACTAGCACAGATACGCAGTATTTT
NA,TRBJ2-5,TRBV19,NA,CASSRTDQETQYF,TGTGCCAGTAGTCGCACAGACCAGGAGACCCAGTACTTC
NA,TRBJ2-7,TRBV25-1,TRBD1,CASSLGTGGYEQYF,TGTGCCAGCAGCCTCGGGACAGGGGGCTACGAGCAGTACTTC
NA,TRBJ2-7,TRBV5-1,NA,CASTRGWGHEQYF,TGCGCCAGCACCCGAGGGTGGGGTCACGAGCAGTACTTC
few,TRBJ1-5,TRBV19,NA,CASSPPDPRRGNQPQHF,TGTGCCAGTAGTCCCCCGGACCCAAGGAGGGGCAATCAGCCCCAGCATTTT
NA,TRBJ2-1,TRBV4-2,TRBD2,CASSQDFRLAGDNEQFF,TGTGCCAGCAGCCAAGATTTTCGGCTAGCGGGAGATAATGAGCAGTTCTTC
NA,TRBJ2-2,TRBV7-2,NA,CASSSVEGTGELFF,TGTGCCAGCAGCTCCGTGGAGGGCACCGGGGAGCTGTTTTTT
NA,TRBJ1-5,TRBV19,NA,CASSRQTNQPQHF,TGTGCCAGTAGTCGACAGACTAATCAGCCCCAGCATTTT
NA,TRBJ2-1,TRBV14,TRBD1,CASSHSTGGDEQFF,TGTGCCAGCAGCCATAGCACAGGGGGCGATGAGCAGTTCTTC
NA,TRBJ2-7,TRBV10-2,NA,CASSESSQGINFYEQYF,TGCGCCAGCAGTGAGTCGAGTCAGGGGATAAACTTTTACGAGCAGTACTTC
NA,TRBJ2-2,TRBV7-2,NA,CASSLAMGHTGELFF,TGTGCCAGCAGCTTAGCGATGGGGCACACCGGGGAGCTGTTTTTT
NA,TRBJ1-2,TRBV27,TRBD1,CASSVGTVGGYTF,TGTGCCAGCAGCGTGGGGACAGTAGGAGGCTACACCTTC
NA,TRBJ2-7,TRBV27,TRBD2,CASSTQAGGSEQYF,TGTGCCAGCAGTACACAAGCGGGAGGCAGCGAGCAGTACTTC
NA,TRBJ2-5,TRBV2,NA,CASSEWLARETQYF,TGTGCCAGCAGTGAATGGCTAGCACGCGAGACCCAGTACTTC
NA,TRBJ2-7,TRBV5-1,NA,CASSLAGRCEQYF,TGCGCCAGCAGCTTGGCAGGCCGCTGCGAGCAGTACTTC
NA,TRBJ2-7,TRBV27,TRBD1,CASTPLDRVYEQYF,TGTGCCAGCACCCCACTGGACAGGGTCTACGAGCAGTACTTC
NA,TRBJ2-6,TRBV5-8,NA,CASSFSGQPSSGANVLTF,TGTGCCAGCAGCTTTTCTGGACAGCCTAGCTCTGGGGCCAACGTCCTGACTTTC
NA,TRBJ2-7,TRBV7-9,TRBD1,CASSAGQGFYEQYF,TGTGCCAGCAGCGCTGGACAGGGCTTCTACGAGCAGTACTTC
NA,TRBJ1-3,TRBV25-1,NA,CASSEWGSPSGNTIYF,TGTGCCAGCAGTGAATGGGGCAGCCCCTCTGGAAACACCATATATTTT
NA,TRBJ1-5,TRBV27,TRBD1,CASSPGTGRQPQHF,TGTGCCAGCAGCCCCGGGACAGGTAGACAGCCCCAGCATTTT
NA,TRBJ2-1,TRBV11-3,TRBD1,CASSLDSGTGQGDNEQFF,TGTGCCAGCAGCTTAGATTCGGGAACGGGACAGGGGGATAATGAGCAGTTCTTC
NA,TRBJ2-1,TRBV5-1,TRBD2,CASGPSGRWNEQFF,TGCGCCAGCGGGCCGAGCGGGAGATGGAATGAGCAGTTCTTC
NA,TRBJ1-2,TRBV29-1,TRBD1,CSVERQGRGYGYTF,TGCAGCGTTGAAAGACAGGGGAGAGGCTATGGCTACACCTTC
NA,TRBJ2-7,TRBV19,TRBD1,CASSLTTGASYEQYF,TGTGCCAGTAGTCTCACCACAGGGGCCTCCTACGAGCAGTACTTC
once,TRBJ2-1,TRBV4-1,TRBD2,CASSQASSGRAAEQFF,TGCGCCAGCAGCCAAGCATCTAGCGGGAGGGCAGCTGAGCAGTTCTTC
NA,TRBJ2-7,TRBV7-6,NA,CASGGRTYEQYF,TGTGCCAGCGGCGGCCGAACCTACGAGCAGTACTTC
NA,TRBJ2-7,TRBV27,NA,CASGPYEQYF,TGTGCCAGCGGGCCCTACGAGCAGTACTTC
NA,TRBJ2-7,TRBV5-1,TRBD1,CASSTGQGPEQYF,TGCGCCAGCAGCACCGGACAGGGGCCCGAGCAGTACTTC
few,TRBJ1-3,TRBV6-1,NA,CASSDGVSGNTIYF,TGTGCCAGCAGTGACGGGGTGTCTGGAAACACCATATATTTT
NA,TRBJ2-3,TRBV5-8,NA,CASSLGLRPFSTDTQYF,TGTGCCAGCAGCTTGGGACTGCGCCCGTTCAGCACAGATACGCAGTATTTT
NA,TRBJ1-2,TRBV30,NA,CAWSVSQANGYTF,TGTGCCTGGAGTGTGTCTCAGGCGAATGGCTACACCTTC
NA,TRBJ2-1,TRBV28,TRBD2,CASRPGGVAGANEQFF,TGTGCCAGCAGACCCGGAGGGGTAGCGGGAGCCAATGAGCAGTTCTTC
once,TRBJ1-2,TRBV2,NA,CASNRQINYGYTF,TGTGCCAGCAATCGACAGATTAACTATGGCTACACCTTC
NA,TRBJ2-3,TRBV15,TRBD1,CATSREDRGNTDTQYF,TGTGCCACCAGCAGAGAGGACAGGGGTAACACAGATACGCAGTATTTT
once,TRBJ2-7,TRBV30,TRBD2,CAWDPGLAGGYEQYF,TGTGCCTGGGATCCGGGACTAGCGGGCGGATACGAGCAGTACTTC
NA,TRBJ1-3,TRBV5-4,NA,CASSRQLTGDSGNTIYF,TGCGCCAGCAGCCGACAGCTTACAGGAGACTCTGGAAACACCATATATTTT
NA,TRBJ2-3,TRBV6-4,TRBD2,CASRRTSGASTDTQYF,TGTGCCAGCAGACGGACTAGCGGGGCTAGCACAGATACGCAGTATTTT